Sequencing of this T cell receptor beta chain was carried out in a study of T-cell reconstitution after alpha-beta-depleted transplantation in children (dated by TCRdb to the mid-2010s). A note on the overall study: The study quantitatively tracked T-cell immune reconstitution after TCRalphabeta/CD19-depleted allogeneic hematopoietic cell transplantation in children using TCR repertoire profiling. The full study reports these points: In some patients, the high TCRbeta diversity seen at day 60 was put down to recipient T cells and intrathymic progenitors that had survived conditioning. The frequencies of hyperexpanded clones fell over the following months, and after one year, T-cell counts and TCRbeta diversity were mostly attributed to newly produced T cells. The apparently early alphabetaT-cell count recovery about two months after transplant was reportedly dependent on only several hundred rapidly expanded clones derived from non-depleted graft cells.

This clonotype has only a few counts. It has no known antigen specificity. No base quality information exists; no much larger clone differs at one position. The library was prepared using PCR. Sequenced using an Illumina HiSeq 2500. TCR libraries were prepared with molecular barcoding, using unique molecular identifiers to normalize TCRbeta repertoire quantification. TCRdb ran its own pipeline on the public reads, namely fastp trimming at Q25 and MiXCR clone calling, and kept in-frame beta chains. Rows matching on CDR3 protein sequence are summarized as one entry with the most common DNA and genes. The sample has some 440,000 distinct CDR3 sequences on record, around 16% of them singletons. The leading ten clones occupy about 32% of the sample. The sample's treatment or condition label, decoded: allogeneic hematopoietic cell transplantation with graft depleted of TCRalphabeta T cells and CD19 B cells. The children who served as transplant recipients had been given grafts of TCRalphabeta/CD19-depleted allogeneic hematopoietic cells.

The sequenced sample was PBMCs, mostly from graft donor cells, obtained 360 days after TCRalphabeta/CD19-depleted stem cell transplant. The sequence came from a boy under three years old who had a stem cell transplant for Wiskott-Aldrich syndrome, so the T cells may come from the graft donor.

The DNA sequence is given as TGTGCCAGCAGCCAAGAAGGATGGGGGGGCAGGGACGAGCAGTACTTC. Its coded protein is CASSQEGWGGRDEQYF. Recombination joined TRBV3-1 with TRBJ2-7; the D region possibly corresponds to TRBD2 (7 bases align). V drops 0 bases and J drops 5 bases, leaving 17 bases in between. Taken from cysteine to phenylalanine, the CDR3 has 16 residues. Just the 48-base CDR3 DNA is kept, in frame starting at base 1. CDR1 and CDR2, looked up from the germline V gene (reference sequence), are LGHDT and YNNKEL.